The 8 T cell receptor beta chains listed next were all sequenced from one sample in a study of CD8 T cells in ankylosing spondylitis. Each CDR3 protein is one row after TCRdb ran MiXCR on the 5' RACE reads. The repertoire has around 18,000 distinct CDR3 sequences, less than 9.5% of them found once; the top ten carry less than 40%. The source material was blood. The receptors stem from a male donor with ankylosing spondylitis or in good health (not recorded which).

This clonotype has at least ten counts. V and J are TRBV5-1 and TRBJ2-7; D not resolved. CDR1 and CDR2 (germline): SGHRS, YFSETQ. The CDR3 runs 13 residues. V was cut by 3 bases and J by 3 bases, with 10 bases left in between. The CDR3 DNA reads as TGCGCCAGCAGCTCGAGGCAGAGCTACGAGCAGTACTTC. Protein: CASSSRQSYEQYF.

Many counts were recorded for this clonotype. The chain employs TRBV7-8 and TRBJ2-1, with TRBD2 matching 10 bases. This CDR3 region has 15 residues. CDR1 and CDR2 (germline): SGHVS, FQNEAQ. After removal of 2 bases from V and 6 bases from J, the junction contained 4 bases not matched to a gene. The CDR3 DNA sequence: TGTGCCAGCAGCTTAACTAGCGGGAATTTCAATGAGCAGTTCTTC. It encodes CASSLTSGNFNEQFF.

The sample holds many counts of this clonotype. The V gene is TRBV6-5, the J gene TRBJ2-1; tentatively, D is TRBD1 or TRBD2 (7 bases each). The V gene's germline CDR1 is MNHEY and CDR2 SVGAGI. The CDR3 runs to 15 residues. V was pared by 0 bases and J by 6 bases, with 12 bases between. This CDR3 reads CASSYSSRGGNEQFF. CDR3 sequence (DNA): TGTGCCAGCAGTTACTCGTCCAGGGGGGGCAATGAGCAGTTCTTC.

This clonotype has a count of ten or more. The V call is TRBV20-1, the J call TRBJ2-1; 7 bases agree with TRBD1. CDR3 length: 14 residues. The V gene end was trimmed by 6 bases and the J gene end by 4 bases; junction bases not matched to a gene: 9. Germline V gene lookup returns CDR1 DFQATT and CDR2 SNEGSKA (reference sequence). Here the CDR3 DNA reads TGCAGTGCGGAGCCGGGACAGATATACAATGAGCAGTTCTTC. Protein sequence: CSAEPGQIYNEQFF.

The chain employs TRBV2 and TRBJ2-5; 11 nucleotides align to TRBD2. Germline assignment: CDR1 SNHLY and CDR2 FYNNEI. Trimming at V came to 3 bases and at J to 5 bases, leaving 5 bases not matched to a gene. This CDR3 has 15 residues. DNA for the CDR3: TGTGCCAGCAGTGATACTAGCGGGAGCCCCGAGACCCAGTACTTC. Protein: CASSDTSGSPETQYF.

The table lists this clonotype with many counts. The genes are TRBV20-1 and TRBJ2-1; TRBD2 matches 10 bases. Germline lookup yields CDR1 DFQATT and CDR2 SNEGSKA (reference sequence). CDR3 length equals 15 residues. V gave up 0 bases and J gave up 9 bases; unmatched junction bases: 8. CDR3 amino acids: CSAREGLAGVVEQFF. DNA for the CDR3: TGCAGTGCTAGAGAAGGTCTAGCGGGAGTGGTTGAGCAGTTCTTC.

This clonotype ranks as medium-sized. The gene calls are TRBV20-1 and TRBJ2-3, with 8 bases fitting TRBD1. The length of the CDR3 is 14 residues. Germline loops: CDR1 DFQATT, CDR2 SNEGSKA (reference sequence). The V and J ends lost 3 bases and 4 bases, in that order; junction bases with no gene match: 6. The DNA for the CDR3 is TGCAGTGCTAGGAGGACAGGGACGGCAGATACGCAGTATTTT. Translated, it gives CSARRTGTADTQYF.

This clonotype was observed at least ten times. The rearrangement joins TRBV20-1 to TRBJ2-1, with D tentatively TRBD2 (5 bases). Germline V lookup: CDR1 DFQATT, CDR2 SNEGSKA (reference sequence). This CDR3 is built from 15 residues. V lost 6 bases and J 9 bases, leaving 24 bases between the germline ends. In DNA form, the CDR3 reads TGCAGTGCGAGAAGAACTAGGTCTTCTGCCGGTGAGCAGTTCTTC. This codes for CSARRTRSSAGEQFF.